This T cell receptor (beta chain) was sequenced in a study of blood T cells in healthy people across ages. Overall study results and limits: Researchers report that TCR beta diversity correlated strongly with naive T cell percentage.

A second PCR of 7 to 11 cycles used a sample-barcoded 5' primer and a J-beta primer mix. Per-sample output comprised a minimum of 3 million paired-end reads containing CDR3. TCRdb reprocessed the 5' RACE reads via MiXCR and lists one record per CDR3 protein. The sample lists 1,500,000 or so distinct CDR3 sequences; approximately 43% were seen once. Trimming stripped 5 bases from V and 4 bases from J, with 14 bases between. This CDR3 is 14 amino acids long. From germline, CDR1 is PRHDT and CDR2 FYEKMQ (reference sequence). Concerning this clonotype: Its target is not known.

The material sequenced was blood. The V call is TRBV13, the J call TRBJ1-1, with D possibly being TRBD1 (6 bases). The TCR sequence derives from a woman younger than 35 in good health. CDR3 nucleotides: TGTGCCAGCAGCCCTCGGAGGGGGTCCACTGAAGCTTTCTTT. Amino acid sequence: CASSPRRGSTEAFF.